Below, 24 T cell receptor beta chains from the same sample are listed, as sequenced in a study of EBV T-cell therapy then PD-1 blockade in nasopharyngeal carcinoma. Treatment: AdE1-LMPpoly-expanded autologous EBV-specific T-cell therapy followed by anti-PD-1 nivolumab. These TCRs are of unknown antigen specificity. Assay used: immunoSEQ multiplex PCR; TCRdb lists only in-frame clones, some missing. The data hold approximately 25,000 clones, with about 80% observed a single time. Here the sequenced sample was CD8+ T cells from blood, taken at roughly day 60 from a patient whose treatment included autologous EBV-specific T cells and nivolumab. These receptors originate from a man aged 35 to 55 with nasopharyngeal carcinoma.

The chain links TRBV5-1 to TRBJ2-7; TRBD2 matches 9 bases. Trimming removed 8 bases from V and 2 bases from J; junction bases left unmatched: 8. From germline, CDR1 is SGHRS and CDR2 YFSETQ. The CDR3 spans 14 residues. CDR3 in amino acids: CASGGGGPTYEQYF. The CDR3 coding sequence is TGCGCCAGTGGCGGGGGGGGCCCAACCTACGAGCAGTACTTC. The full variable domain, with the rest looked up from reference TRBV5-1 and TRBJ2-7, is KAGVTQTPRYLIKTRGQQVTLSCSPISGHRSVSWYQQTPGQGLQFLFEYFSETQRNKGNFPGRFSGRQFSNSRSEMNVSTLELGDSALYLCASGGGGPTYEQYFGPGTRLTVT.

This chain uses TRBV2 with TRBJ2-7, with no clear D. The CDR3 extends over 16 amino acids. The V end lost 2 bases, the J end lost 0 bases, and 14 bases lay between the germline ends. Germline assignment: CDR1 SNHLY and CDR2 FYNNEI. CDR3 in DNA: TGTGCCAGCAGTGAACGTCCTCCGACGAGCTCCTACGAGCAGTACTTC. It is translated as CASSERPPTSSYEQYF.

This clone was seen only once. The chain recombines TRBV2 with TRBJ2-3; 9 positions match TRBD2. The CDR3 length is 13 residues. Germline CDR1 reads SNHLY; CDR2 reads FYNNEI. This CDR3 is CASGGGVTDTQYF. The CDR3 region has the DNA TGTGCTAGCGGGGGCGGGGTAACAGATACGCAGTATTTT.

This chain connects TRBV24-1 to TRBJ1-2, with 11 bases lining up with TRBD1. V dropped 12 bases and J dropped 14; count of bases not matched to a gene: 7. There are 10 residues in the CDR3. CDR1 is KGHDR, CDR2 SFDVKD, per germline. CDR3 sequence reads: CARTGGVGTF. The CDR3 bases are TGTGCCCGGACAGGGGGCGTAGGGACCTTC.

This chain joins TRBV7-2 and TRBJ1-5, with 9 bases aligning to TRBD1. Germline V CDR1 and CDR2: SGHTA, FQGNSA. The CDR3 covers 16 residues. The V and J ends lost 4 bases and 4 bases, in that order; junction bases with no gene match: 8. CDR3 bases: TGTGCCAGCAGCTCATCGGGGACAGGGCCTAATCAGCCCCAGCATTTT. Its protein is CASSSSGTGPNQPQHF.

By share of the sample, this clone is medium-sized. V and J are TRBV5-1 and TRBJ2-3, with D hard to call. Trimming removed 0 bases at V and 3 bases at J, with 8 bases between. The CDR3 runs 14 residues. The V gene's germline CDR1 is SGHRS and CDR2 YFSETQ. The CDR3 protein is CASSLGQITDTQYF. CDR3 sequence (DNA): TGCGCCAGCAGCTTGGGCCAAATTACAGATACGCAGTATTTT.

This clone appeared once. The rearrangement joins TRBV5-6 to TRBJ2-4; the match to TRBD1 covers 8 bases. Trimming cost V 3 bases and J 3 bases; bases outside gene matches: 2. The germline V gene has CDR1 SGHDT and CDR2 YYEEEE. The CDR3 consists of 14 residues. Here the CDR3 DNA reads TGTGCCAGCAGCTCGACAGGGGTCAAAAACATTCAGTACTTC. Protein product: CASSSTGVKNIQYF.

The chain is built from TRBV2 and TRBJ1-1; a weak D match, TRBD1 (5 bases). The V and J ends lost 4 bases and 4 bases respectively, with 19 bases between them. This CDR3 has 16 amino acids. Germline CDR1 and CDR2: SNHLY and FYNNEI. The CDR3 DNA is TGTGCCAGCAGTGGGAAGGAAAAGGGGCGCGTCACTGAAGCTTTCTTT. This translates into CASSGKEKGRVTEAFF.

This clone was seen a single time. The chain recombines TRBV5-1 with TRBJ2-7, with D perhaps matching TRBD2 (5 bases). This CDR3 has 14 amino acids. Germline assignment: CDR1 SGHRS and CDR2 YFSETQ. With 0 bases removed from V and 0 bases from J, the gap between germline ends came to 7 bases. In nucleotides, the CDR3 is TGCGCCAGCAGCTTGGGAGGGAGCTCCTACGAGCAGTACTTC. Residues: CASSLGGSSYEQYF.

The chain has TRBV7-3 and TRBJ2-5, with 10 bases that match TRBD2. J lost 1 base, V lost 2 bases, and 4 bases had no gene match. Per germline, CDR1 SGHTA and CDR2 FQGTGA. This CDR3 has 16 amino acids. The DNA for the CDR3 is TGTGCCAGCAGCTTAGGGCTAGCGGGGGCCCAAGAGACCCAGTACTTC. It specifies CASSLGLAGAQETQYF.

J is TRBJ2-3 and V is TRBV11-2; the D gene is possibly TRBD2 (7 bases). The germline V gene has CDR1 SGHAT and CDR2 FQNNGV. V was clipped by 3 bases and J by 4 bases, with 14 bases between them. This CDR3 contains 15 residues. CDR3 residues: CASSFWGGAPDTQYF. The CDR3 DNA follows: TGTGCCAGCAGCTTTTGGGGGGGGGCACCAGATACGCAGTATTTT.

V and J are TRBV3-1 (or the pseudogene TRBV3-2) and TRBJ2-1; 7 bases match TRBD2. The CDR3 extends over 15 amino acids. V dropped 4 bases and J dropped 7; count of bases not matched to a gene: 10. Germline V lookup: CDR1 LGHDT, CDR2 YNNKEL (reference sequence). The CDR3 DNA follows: TGTGCCAGCAGCCCGGAGCGGGGTCCGGAGAATGAGCAGTTCTTC. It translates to CASSPERGPENEQFF.

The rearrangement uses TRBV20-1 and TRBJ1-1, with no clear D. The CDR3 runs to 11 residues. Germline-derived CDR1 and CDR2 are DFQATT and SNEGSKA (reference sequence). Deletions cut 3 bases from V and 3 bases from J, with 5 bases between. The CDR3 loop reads CSASTYTEAFF. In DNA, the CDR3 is TGCAGTGCTAGCACGTACACTGAAGCTTTCTTT.

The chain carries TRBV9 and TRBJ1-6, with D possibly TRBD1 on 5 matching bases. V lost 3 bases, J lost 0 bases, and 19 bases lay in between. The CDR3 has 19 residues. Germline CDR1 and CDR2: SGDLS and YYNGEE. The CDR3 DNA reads TGTGCCAGCAGCGGGGGTCTCGCTTCAGGGAGCTCCTATAATTCACCCCTCCACTTT. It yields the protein CASSGGLASGSSYNSPLHF.

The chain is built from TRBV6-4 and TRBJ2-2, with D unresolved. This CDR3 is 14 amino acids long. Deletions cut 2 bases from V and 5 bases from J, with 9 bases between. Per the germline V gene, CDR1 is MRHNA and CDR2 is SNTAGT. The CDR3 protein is CASSDMAGTGELFF. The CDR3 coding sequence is TGTGCCAGCAGTGACATGGCTGGAACCGGGGAGCTGTTTTTT.

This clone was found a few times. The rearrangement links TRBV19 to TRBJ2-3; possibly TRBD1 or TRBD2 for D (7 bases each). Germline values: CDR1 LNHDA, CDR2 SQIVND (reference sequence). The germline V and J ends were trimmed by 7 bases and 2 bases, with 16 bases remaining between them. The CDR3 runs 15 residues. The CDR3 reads CASKAGGGDTDTQYF. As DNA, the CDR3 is TGTGCCAGTAAGGCAGGGGGAGGGGACACAGATACGCAGTATTTT.

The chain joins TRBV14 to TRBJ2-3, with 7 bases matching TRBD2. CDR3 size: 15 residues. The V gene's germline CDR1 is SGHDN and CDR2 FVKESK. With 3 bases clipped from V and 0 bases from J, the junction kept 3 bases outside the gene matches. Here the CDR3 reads CASSQGGTSTDTQYF. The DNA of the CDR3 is TGTGCCAGCAGCCAGGGGGGGACCAGCACAGATACGCAGTATTTT. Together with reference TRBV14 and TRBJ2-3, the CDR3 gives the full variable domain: EAGVTQFPSHSVIEKGQTVTLRCDPISGHDNLYWYRRVMGKEIKFLLHFVKESKQDESGMPNNRFLAERTGGTYSTLKVQPAELEDSGVYFCASSQGGTSTDTQYFGPGTRLTVL.

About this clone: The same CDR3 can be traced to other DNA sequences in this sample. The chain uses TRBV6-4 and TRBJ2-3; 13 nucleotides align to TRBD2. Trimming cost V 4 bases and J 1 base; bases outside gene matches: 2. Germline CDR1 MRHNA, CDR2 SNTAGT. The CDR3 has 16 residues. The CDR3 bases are TGTGCCAGCAGTGCCGGGACTAGCGGGGGCACAGATACGCAGTATTTT. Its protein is CASSAGTSGGTDTQYF.

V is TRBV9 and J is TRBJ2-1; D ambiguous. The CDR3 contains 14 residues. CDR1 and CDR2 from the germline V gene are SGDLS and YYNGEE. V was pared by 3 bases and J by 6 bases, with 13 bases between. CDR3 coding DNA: TGTGCCAGCAGCGACCGGGTCTACGGCAATGAGCAGTTCTTC. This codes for CASSDRVYGNEQFF.

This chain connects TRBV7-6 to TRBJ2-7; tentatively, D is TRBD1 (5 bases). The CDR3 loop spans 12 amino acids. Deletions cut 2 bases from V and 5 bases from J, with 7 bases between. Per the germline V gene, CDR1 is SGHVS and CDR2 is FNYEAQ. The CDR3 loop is CASSLSGNEQYF. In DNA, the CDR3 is TGTGCCAGCAGCTTATCAGGGAACGAGCAGTACTTC.

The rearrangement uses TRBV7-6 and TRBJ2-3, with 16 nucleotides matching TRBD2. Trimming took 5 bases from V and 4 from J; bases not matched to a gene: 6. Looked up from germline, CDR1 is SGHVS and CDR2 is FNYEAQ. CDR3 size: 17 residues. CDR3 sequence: CASSPGTSGGVSDTQYF. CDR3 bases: TGTGCCAGCAGCCCCGGGACTAGCGGGGGGGTATCAGATACGCAGTATTTT.

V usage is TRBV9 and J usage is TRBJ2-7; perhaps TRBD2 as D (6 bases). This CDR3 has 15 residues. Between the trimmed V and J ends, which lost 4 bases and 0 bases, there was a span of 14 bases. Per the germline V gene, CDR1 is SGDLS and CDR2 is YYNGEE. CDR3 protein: CASSPLARGSYEQYF. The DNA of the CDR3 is TGTGCCAGCAGCCCCCTAGCGCGGGGCTCCTACGAGCAGTACTTC.

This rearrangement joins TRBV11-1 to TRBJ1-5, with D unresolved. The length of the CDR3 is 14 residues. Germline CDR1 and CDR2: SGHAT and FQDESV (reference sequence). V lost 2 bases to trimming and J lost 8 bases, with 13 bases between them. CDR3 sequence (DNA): TGTGCCAGCAGCTTATATGGGAATAGTAAGCCCCAGCATTTT. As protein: CASSLYGNSKPQHF.

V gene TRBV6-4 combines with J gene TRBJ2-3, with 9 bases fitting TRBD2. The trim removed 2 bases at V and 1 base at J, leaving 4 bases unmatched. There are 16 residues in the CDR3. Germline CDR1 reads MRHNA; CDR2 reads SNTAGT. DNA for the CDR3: TGTGCCAGCAGTGACGTGGCTAGCGGGGGCACAGATACGCAGTATTTT. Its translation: CASSDVASGGTDTQYF.